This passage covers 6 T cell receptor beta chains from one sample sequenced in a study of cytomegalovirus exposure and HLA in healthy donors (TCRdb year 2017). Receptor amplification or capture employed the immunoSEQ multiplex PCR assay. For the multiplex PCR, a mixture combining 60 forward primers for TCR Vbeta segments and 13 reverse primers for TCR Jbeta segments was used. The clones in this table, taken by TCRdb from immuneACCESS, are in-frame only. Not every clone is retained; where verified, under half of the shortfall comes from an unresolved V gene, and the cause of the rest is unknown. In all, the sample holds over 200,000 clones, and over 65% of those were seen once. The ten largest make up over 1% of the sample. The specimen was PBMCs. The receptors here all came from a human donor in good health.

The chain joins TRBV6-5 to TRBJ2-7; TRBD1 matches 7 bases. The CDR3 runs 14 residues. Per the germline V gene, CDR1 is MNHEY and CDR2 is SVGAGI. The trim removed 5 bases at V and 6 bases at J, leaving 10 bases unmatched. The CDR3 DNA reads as TGTGCCAGCAGTCTGCTCGACAGGGTCACCGAGCAGTACTTC. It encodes CASSLLDRVTEQYF.

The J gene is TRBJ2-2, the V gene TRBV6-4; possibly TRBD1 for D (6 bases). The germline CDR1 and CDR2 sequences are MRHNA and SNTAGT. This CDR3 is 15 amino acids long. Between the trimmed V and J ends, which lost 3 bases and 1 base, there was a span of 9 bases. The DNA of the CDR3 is TGTGCCAGCAGTGAACAGGGCGGGAACACCGGGGAGCTGTTTTTT. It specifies CASSEQGGNTGELFF.

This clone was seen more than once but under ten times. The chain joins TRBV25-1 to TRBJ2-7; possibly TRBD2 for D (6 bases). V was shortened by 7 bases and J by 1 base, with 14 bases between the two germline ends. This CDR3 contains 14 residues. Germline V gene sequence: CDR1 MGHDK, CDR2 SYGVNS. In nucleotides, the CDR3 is TGTGCCAGCAACGGGGGTCTCCCGTCCTACGAGCAGTACTTC. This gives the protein CASNGGLPSYEQYF.

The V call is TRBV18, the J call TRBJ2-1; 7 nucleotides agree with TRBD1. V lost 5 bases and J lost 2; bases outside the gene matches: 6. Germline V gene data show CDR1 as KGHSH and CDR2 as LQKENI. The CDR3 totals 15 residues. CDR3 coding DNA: TGTGCCAGCTCAGTAGGGGGCCCTACCTACAATGAGCAGTTCTTC. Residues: CASSVGGPTYNEQFF.

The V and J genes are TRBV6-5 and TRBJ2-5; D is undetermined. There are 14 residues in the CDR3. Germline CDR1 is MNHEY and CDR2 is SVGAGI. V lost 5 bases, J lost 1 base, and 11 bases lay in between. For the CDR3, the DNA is TGTGCCAGCAGTCGGAGTGGGTTCCAAGAGACCCAGTACTTC. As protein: CASSRSGFQETQYF.

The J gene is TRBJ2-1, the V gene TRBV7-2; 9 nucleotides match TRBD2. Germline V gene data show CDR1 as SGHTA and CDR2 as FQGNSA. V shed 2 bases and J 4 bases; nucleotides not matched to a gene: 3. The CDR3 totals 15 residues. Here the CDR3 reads CASSLSAGGYNEQFF. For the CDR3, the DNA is TGTGCCAGCAGCTTATCAGCGGGGGGTTACAATGAGCAGTTCTTC.